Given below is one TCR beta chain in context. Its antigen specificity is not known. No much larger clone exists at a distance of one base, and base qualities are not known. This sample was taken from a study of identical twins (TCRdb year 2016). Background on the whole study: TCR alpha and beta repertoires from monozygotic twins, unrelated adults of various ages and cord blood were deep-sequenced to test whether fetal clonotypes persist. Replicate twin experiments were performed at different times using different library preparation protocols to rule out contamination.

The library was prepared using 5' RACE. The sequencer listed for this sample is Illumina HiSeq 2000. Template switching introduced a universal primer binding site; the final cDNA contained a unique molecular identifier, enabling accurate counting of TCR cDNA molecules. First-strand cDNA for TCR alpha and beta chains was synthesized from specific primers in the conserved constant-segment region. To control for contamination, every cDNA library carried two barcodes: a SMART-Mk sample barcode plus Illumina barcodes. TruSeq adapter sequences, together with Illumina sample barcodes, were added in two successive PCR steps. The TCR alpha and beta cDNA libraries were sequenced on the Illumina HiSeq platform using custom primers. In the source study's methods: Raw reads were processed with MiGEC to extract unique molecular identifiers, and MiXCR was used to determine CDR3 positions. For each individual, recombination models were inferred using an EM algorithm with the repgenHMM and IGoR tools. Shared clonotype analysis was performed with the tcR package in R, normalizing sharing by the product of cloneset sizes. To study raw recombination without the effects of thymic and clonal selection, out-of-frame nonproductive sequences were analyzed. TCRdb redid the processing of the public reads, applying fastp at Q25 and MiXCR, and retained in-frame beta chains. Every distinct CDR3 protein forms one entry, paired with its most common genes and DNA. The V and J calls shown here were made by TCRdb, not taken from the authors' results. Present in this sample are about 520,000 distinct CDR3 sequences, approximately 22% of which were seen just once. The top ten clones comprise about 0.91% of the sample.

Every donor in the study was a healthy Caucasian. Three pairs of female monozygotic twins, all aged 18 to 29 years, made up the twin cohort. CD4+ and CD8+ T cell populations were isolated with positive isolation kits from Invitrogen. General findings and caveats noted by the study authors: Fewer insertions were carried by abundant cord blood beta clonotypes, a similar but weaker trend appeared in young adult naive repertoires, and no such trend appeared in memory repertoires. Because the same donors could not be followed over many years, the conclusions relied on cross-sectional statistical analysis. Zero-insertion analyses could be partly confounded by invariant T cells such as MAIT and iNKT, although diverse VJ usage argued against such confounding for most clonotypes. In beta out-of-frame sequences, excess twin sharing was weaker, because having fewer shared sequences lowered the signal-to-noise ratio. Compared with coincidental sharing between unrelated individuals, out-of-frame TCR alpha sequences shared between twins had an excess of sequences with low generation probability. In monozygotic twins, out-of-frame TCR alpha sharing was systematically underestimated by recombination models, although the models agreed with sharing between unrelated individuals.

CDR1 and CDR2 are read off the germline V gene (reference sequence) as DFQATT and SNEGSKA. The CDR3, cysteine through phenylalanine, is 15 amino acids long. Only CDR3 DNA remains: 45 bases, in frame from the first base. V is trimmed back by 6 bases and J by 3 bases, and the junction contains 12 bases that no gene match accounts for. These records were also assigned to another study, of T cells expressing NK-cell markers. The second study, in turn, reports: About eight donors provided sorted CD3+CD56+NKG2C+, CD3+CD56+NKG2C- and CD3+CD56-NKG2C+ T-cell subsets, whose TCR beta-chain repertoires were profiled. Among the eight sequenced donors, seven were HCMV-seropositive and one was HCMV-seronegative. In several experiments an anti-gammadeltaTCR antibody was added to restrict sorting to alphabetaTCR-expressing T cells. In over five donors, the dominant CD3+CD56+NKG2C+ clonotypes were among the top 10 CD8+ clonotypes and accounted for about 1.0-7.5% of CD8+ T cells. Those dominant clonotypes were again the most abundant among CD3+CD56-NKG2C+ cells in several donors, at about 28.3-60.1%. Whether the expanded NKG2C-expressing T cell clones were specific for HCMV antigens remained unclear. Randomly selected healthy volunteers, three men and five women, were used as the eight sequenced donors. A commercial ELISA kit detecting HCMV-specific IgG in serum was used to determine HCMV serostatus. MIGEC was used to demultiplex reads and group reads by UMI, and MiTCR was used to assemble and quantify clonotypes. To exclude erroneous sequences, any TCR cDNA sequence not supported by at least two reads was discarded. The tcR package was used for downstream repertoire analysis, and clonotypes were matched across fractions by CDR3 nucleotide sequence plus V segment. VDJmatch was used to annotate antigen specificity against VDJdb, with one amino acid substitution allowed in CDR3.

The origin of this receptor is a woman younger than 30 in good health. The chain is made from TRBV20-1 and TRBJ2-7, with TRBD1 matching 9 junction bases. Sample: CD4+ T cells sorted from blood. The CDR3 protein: CSARDRVTALYEQYF. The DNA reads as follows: TGCAGTGCCCGGGACAGGGTGACTGCGCTCTACGAGCAGTACTTC.